This TCR beta chain was sequenced in a study of T cell repertoires in cytomegalovirus infection. About the research overall: In public TCR beta signatures, there were indications of both CMV infection and matching HLA type. Whole-study results and caveats: The ex vivo response showed dominance by HLA-C-restricted CMV-specific TCR beta clonotypes.

The CDR3 runs to 13 residues. CDR1 and CDR2 from the germline V gene are MDHEN and SYDVKM. Trimming removed 3 bases at V and 10 bases at J, with 13 bases between. This clonotype appeared a few times. Antigen specificity is unknown. One entry per CDR3 protein, called by TCRdb with MiXCR from the reads. In the table there are roughly 230,000 distinct CDR3 sequences, about 12% of which are singletons. The clonotype originates from a human donor in good health (CMV status not recorded). Some clones in this sample may be carry-over from other donors' samples. Specimen: PBMCs. J is TRBJ2-1 and V is TRBV28; the D gene is possibly TRBD2 (6 bases). In DNA form, the CDR3 reads TGTGCCAGCAGTTTTCCAGCTCGGGGGGAGCAGTTCTTC. Its protein product is CASSFPARGEQFF.